The subject of this entry is one T cell receptor (beta chain). The data were obtained in a study of Ad26.COV2.S vaccination and SARS-CoV-2 variants. Clones were read by immunoSEQ multiplex PCR, and TCRdb kept only the in-frame ones, dropping some. The repertoire holds 510,000 or so clones, with around 88% as singletons. Noted treatment: over 15 received Ad26.COV2.S at low or high dose, single or two shots; 5 received placebo; per-sample allocation not given. Samples were taken on day 63 after the first vaccine or placebo injection. The V end was cut by 7 bases, the J end by 5 bases, with 9 bases between. This CDR3 region has 12 residues. From germline, CDR1 is MDHEN and CDR2 SYDVKM.

This clonotype was obtained from a person aged 18-65 years who received the Ad26.COV2.S COVID-19 vaccine or a placebo. This specimen was peripheral blood, taken in a trial of Ad26.COV2.S vaccine versus placebo. This chain joins TRBV28 and TRBJ1-5, with D possibly being TRBD1 (5 bases). In nucleotides, the CDR3 is TGTGCCAGCATGTCAGGGTATCAGCCCCAGCATTTT. As protein: CASMSGYQPQHF. Variable domain in full (rest from reference TRBV28 and TRBJ1-5): DVKVTQSSRYLVKRTGEKVFLECVQDMDHENMFWYRQDPGLGLRLIYFSYDVKMKEKGDIPEGYSVSREKKERFSLILESASTNQTSMYLCASMSGYQPQHFGDGTRLSIL.